This TCR beta chain came from a study of tumor T cells in aggressive B-cell lymphoma. Repertoires were generated with immunoSEQ multiplex PCR, while TCRdb's copy carries only in-frame clones and drops some. The table includes more than 3,000 clones, 85% detected once. The sequenced sample was tumor tissue. The sequence came from an adult with diffuse large B cell lymphoma.

This chain's CDR3 is CASSPGTGGTEAFF. In nucleotides, the CDR3 is TGTGCCAGCTCACCAGGGACAGGAGGGACTGAAGCTTTCTTT. The chain recombines TRBV18 with TRBJ1-1; 8 bases agree with TRBD1. V shed 2 bases and J 5 bases; nucleotides not matched to a gene: 4. CDR1 and CDR2 from the germline V gene are KGHSH and LQKENI. The length of the CDR3 is 14 residues.